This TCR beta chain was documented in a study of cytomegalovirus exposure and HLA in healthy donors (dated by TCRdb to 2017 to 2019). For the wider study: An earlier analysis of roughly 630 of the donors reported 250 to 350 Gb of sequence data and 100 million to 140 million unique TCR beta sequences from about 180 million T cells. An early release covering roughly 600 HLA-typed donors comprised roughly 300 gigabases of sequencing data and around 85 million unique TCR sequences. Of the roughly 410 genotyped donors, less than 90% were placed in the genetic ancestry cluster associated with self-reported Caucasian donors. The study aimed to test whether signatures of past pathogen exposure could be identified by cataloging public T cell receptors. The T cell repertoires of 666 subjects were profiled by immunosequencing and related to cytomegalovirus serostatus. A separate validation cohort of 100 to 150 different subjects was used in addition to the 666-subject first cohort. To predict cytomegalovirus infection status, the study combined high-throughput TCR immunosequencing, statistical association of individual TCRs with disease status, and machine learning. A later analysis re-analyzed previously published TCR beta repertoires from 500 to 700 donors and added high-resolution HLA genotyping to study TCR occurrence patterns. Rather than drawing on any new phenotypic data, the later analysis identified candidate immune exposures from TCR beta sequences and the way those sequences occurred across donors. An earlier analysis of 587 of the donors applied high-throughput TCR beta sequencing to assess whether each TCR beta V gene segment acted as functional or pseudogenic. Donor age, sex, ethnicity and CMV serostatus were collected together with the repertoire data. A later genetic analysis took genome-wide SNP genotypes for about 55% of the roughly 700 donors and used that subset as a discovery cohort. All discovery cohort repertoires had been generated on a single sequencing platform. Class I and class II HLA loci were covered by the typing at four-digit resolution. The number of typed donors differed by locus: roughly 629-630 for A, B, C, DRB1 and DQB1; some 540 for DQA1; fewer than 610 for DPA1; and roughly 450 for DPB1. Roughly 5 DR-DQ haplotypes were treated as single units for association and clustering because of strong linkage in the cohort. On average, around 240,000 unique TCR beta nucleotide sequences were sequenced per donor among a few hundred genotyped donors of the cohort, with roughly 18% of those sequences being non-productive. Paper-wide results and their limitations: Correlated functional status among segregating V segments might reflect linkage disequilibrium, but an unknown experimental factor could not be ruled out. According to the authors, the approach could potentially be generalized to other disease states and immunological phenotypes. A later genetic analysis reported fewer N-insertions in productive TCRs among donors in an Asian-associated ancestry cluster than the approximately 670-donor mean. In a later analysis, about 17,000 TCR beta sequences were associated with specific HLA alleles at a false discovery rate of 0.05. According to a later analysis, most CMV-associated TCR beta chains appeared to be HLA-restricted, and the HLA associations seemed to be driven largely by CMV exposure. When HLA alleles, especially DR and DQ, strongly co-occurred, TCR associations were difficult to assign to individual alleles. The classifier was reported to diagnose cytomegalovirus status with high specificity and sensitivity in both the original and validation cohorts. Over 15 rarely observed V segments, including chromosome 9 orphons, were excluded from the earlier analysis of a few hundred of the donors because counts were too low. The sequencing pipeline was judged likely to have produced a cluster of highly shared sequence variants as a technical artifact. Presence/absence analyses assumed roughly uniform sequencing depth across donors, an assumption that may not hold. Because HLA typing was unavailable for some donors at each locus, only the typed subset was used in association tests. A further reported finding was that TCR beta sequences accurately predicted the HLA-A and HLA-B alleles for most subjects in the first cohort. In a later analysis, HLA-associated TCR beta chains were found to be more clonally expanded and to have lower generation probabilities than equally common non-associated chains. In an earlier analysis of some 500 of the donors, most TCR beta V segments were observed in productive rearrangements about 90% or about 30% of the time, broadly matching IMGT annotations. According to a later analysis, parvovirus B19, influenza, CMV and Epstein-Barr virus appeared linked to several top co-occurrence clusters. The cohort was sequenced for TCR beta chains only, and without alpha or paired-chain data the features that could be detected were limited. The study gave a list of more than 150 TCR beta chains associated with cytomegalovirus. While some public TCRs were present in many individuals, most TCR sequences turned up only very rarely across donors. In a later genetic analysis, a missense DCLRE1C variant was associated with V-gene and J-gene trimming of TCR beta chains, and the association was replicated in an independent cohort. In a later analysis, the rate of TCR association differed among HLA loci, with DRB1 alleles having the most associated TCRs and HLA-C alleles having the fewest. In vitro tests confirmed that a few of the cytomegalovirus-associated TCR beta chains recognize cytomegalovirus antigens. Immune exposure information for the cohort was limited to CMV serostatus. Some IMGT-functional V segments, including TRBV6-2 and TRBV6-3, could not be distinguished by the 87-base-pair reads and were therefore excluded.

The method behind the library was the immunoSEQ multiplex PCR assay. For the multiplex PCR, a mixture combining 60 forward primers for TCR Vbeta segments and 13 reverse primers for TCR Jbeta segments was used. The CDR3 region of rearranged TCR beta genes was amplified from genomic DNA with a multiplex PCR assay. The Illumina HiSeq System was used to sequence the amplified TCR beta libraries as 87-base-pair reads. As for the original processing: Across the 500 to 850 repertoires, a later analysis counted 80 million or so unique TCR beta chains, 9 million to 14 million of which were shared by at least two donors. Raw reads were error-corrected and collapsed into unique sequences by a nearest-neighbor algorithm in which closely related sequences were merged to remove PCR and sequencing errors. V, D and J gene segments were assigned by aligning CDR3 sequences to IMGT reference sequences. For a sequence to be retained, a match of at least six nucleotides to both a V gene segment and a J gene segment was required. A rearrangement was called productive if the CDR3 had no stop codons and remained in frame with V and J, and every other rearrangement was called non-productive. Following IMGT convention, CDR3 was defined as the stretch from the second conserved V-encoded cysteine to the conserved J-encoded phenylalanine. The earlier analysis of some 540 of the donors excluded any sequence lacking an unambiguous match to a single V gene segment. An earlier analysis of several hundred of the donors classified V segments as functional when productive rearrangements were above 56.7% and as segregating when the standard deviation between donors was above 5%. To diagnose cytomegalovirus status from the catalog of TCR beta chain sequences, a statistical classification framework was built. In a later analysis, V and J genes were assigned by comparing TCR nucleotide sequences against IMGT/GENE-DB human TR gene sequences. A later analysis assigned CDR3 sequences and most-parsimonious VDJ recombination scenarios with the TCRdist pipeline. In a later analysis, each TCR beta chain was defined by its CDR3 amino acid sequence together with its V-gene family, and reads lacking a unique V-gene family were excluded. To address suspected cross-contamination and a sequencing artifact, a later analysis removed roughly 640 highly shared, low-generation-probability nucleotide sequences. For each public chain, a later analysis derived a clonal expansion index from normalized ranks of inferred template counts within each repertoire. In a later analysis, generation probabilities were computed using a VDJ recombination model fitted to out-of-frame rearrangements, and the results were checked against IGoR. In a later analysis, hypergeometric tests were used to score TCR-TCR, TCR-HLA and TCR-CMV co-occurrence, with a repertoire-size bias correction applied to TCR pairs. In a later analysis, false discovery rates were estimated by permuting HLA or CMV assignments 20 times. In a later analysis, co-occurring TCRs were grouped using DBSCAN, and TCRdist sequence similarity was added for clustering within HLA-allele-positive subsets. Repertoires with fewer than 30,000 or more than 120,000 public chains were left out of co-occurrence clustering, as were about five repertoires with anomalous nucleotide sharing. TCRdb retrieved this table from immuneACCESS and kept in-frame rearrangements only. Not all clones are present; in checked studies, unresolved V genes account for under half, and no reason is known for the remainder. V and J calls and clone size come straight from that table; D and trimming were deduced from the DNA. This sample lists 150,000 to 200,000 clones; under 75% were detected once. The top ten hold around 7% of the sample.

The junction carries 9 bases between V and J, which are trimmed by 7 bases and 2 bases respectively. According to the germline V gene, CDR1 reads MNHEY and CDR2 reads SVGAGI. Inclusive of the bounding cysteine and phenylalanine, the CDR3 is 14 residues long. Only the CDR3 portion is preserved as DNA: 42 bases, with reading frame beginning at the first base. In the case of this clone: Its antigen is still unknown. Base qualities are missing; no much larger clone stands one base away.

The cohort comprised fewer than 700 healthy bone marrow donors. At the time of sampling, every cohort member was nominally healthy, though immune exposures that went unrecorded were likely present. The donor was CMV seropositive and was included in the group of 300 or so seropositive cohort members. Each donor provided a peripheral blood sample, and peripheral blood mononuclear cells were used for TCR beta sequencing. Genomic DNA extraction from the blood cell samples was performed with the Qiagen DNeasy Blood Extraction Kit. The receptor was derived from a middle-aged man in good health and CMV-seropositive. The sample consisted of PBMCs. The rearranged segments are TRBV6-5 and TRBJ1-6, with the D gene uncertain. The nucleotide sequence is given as TGTGCCAGCACCGGGATCACCTATAATTCACCCCTCCACTTT. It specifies CASTGITYNSPLHF.